This entry is about one TCR beta chain. This record comes from a study of blood T cell repertoires in COVID-19. Whole-study context: COVID-19 samples collected from the United States, Italy and Spain covered acute and convalescent phases. The cDNA or gDNA used as material had been derived from T cells, B-cell-depleted T cells, or PBMCs.

Germline V CDR1 and CDR2: ENHRY, SYGVKD. Germline trimming cut 10 bases from V and 3 bases from J; bases unmatched to any gene: 6. The CDR3 contains 13 residues. The data were produced by immunoSEQ multiplex PCR, yet TCRdb's version contains in-frame clones alone and is incomplete. Altogether a few hundred thousand clones are present, about 84% being singletons, with the ten largest covering 9% to 15%. The clonotype originates from an elderly man with acute or convalescent COVID-19. Sequences were obtained from peripheral blood. This chain connects TRBV10-3 to TRBJ1-2, with 9 bases matching TRBD1. The CDR3 is CATKQGADYGYTF. The CDR3 DNA is TGTGCCACCAAACAGGGGGCCGACTATGGCTACACCTTC.